One and the same sample provided the 12 T cell receptor beta chains below, sequenced in a study of T cells in Graves' hyperthyroidism and ophthalmopathy. Amplification of TCR beta CDR3 regions was performed using RNA transcripts as template. Initially, a first-round RT-PCR of the TCR CDR3 employed the HTBI primer set. TCRdb re-called the multiplex PCR reads through MiXCR, storing one row per CDR3 protein. The data show about 210,000 distinct CDR3 sequences, about a sixth seen once. Input material: blood. The receptors shown here come from a man aged 40-49 years with Graves' hyperthyroidism.

On this clonotype itself: This sequence may be a read error, since a much larger clone differs from it by one base. The V and J genes are TRBV6-1 and TRBJ2-7; 8 bases match TRBD1. V was clipped by 10 bases and J by 4 bases; unmatched bases: 9. Germline V lookup: CDR1 MNHNS, CDR2 SASEGT. This CDR3 spans 13 amino acids. The CDR3 region is CANRKTGVYEQYF. DNA for the CDR3: TGTGCCAACAGAAAGACAGGGGTGTACGAGCAGTACTTC.

This clonotype is a singleton in its sample. The V call is TRBV28, the J call TRBJ2-7; 9 bases fit TRBD1. There are 15 residues in the CDR3. The trim removed 1 base at V and 8 bases at J, leaving 9 bases unmatched. Germline CDR1 is MDHEN and CDR2 is SYDVKM. CDR3 protein: CASSLLIGGQGKQYF. Written as DNA, the CDR3 is TGTGCCAGCAGTTTATTAATTGGGGGACAGGGTAAGCAGTACTTC.

This clonotype was found a few times. The chain links TRBV11-3 to TRBJ2-3; D is possibly TRBD1 or TRBD2 (5 bases each). The CDR3 loop spans 17 amino acids. The germline gives CDR1 SGHNT, CDR2 YENEEA. V was pared by 6 bases and J by 0 bases, with 19 bases between. The CDR3 protein is CASRHRGGWTSTDTQYF. The CDR3 DNA reads TGTGCCAGCAGGCATAGGGGCGGGTGGACCAGCACAGATACGCAGTATTTT.

The genes are TRBV18 and TRBJ1-2; D is perhaps TRBD1 (5 bases). CDR1 is KGHSH, CDR2 LQKENI, per germline. V lost 3 bases to trimming and J lost 8 bases, with 10 bases between them. The CDR3 length is 12 residues. The CDR3 nucleotides are TGTGCCAGCTCACCCCAGACAGACGGCTACACCTTC. The encoded protein is CASSPQTDGYTF.

At least ten counts were recorded for this clonotype. This chain joins TRBV7-3 and TRBJ2-3, with D hard to call. V lost 4 bases and J 4 bases, leaving 15 bases between the germline ends. The CDR3 has 15 amino acids. In germline, CDR1 is SGHTA, CDR2 FQGTGA. The CDR3 region is CASSSSLTQADTQYF. CDR3 nucleotides: TGTGCCAGCAGCTCCTCCCTAACACAAGCAGATACGCAGTATTTT.

The genes are TRBV7-8 and TRBJ1-5; TRBD1 is a possible D gene (5 bases). V was trimmed by 5 bases and J by 3 bases, leaving 11 bases between them. The CDR3 sequence is 14 residues long. The germline gives CDR1 SGHVS, CDR2 FQNEAQ. DNA for the CDR3: TGTGCCAGCAGCAACCGGGACGTCAATCAGCCCCAGCATTTT. Protein: CASSNRDVNQPQHF.

The sample holds many counts of this clonotype. V usage is TRBV9 and J usage is TRBJ2-7, with D perhaps TRBD1 (6 bases). The CDR3 is 11 amino acids. Germline V gene sequence: CDR1 SGDLS, CDR2 YYNGEE. V dropped 7 bases and J dropped 6 bases, with 11 bases sitting between them. The CDR3 here is CASGSRGEQYF. The DNA of the CDR3 is TGTGCCAGCGGAAGCAGGGGCGAGCAGTACTTC.

The chain links TRBV7-2 to TRBJ1-1; D is possibly TRBD1 (6 bases). V lost 3 bases and J 0 bases, leaving 17 bases between the germline ends. CDR3 length equals 17 residues. Germline CDR1 is SGHTA and CDR2 is FQGNSA. The chain's CDR3 is CASSLGDRGTMNTEAFF. The CDR3 coding sequence is TGTGCCAGCAGCTTGGGGGATAGAGGGACAATGAACACTGAAGCTTTCTTT.

This clonotype was observed many times. The rearrangement joins TRBV10-3 to TRBJ1-5, with D uncertain. In germline, CDR1 is ENHRY, CDR2 SYGVKD. V lost 4 bases and J 1 base, leaving 11 bases between the germline ends. The CDR3 extends over 15 amino acids. In DNA, the CDR3 is TGTGCCATCAGTGTATCGGGAGAGAGCAATCAGCCCCAGCATTTT. Its protein is CAISVSGESNQPQHF.

This clonotype has a handful of counts. The chain joins TRBV19 to TRBJ2-2, with a weak D call TRBD1 (5 bases). Germline lookup yields CDR1 LNHDA and CDR2 SQIVND (reference sequence). This CDR3 is 15 amino acids long. V lost 6 bases and J lost 0, with 11 bases in between. CDR3 residues: CASRAQGTNTGELFF. CDR3 nucleotides: TGTGCCAGTAGGGCGCAGGGAACGAACACCGGGGAGCTGTTTTTT.

V is TRBV20-1 and J is TRBJ2-5; D unresolved. Trimming left V 1 base short and J 5 bases short, with 11 bases between. The CDR3 length is 13 residues. The germline V gene has CDR1 DFQATT and CDR2 SNEGSKA (reference sequence). The CDR3 reads CSARGPVRETQYF. DNA of the CDR3: TGCAGTGCTAGAGGACCCGTTCGGGAGACCCAGTACTTC.

This clonotype was seen only a few times. The V call is TRBV7-8, the J call TRBJ1-1; D may be TRBD1 (5 bases). CDR3 length: 15 amino acids. Germline V lookup: CDR1 SGHVS, CDR2 FQNEAQ. Trimming stripped 1 base from V and 0 bases from J, with 9 bases between. The CDR3 sequence: CASSLGAGMNTEAFF. CDR3 in DNA: TGTGCCAGCAGCTTAGGGGCAGGGATGAACACTGAAGCTTTCTTT.